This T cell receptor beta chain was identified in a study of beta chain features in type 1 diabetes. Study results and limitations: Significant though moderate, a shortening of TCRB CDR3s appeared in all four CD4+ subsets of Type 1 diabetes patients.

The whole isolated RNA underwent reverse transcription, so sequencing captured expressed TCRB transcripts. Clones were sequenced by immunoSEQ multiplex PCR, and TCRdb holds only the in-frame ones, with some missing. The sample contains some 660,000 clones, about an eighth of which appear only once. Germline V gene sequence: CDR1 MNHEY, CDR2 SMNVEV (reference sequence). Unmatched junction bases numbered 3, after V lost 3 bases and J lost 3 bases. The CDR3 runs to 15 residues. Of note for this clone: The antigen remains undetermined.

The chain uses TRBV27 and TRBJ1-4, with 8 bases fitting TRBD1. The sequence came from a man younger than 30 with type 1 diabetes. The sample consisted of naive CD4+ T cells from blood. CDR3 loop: CASSFRGQSNEKLFF. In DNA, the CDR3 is TGTGCCAGCAGTTTCAGGGGGCAGTCTAATGAAAAACTGTTTTTT.